One and the same sample provided the 27 T cell receptor beta chains below, sequenced in a study of blood T cell repertoires in COVID-19. The method was immunoSEQ multiplex PCR; TCRdb's version includes in-frame clones alone and lacks a portion of them. The table shows approximately 300,000 clones, with 90% occurring only once. The sample taken for sequencing was PBMCs or T cells enriched from blood (not recorded which). The origin of the receptors is a young woman who had been exposed to COVID-19.

The chain joins TRBV5-1 to TRBJ1-6; D perhaps matches TRBD1 (6 bases). Trimming removed 3 bases from V and 10 bases from J, with 11 bases in between. Per germline, CDR1 SGHRS and CDR2 YFSETQ. CDR3 size: 13 residues. The CDR3 is CASSYHRDSPLHF. Here the CDR3 DNA reads TGCGCCAGCAGCTACCACAGGGACTCACCCCTCCACTTT.

This chain connects TRBV18 to TRBJ1-6; perhaps TRBD1 as D (6 bases). Looked up from germline, CDR1 is KGHSH and CDR2 is LQKENI. V was clipped by 6 bases and J by 6 bases, with 24 bases between them. The CDR3 is 18 residues long. The CDR3 sequence: CASSPNVPGTLSNSPLHF. CDR3 DNA: TGTGCCAGCTCCCCGAACGTTCCCGGGACACTTTCTAATTCACCCCTCCACTTT.

The V call is TRBV12-5, the J call TRBJ1-2; TRBD1 agrees at 9 bases. CDR1 and CDR2 from the germline V gene are LGHNT and FRNRAP. This CDR3 region has 15 residues. With 1 base clipped from V and 6 bases from J, the junction kept 6 bases outside the gene matches. The CDR3 region is CASGLEQGAINGYTF. For the CDR3, the DNA is TGTGCTAGTGGTTTGGAACAGGGGGCTATCAATGGCTACACCTTC.

This clone has just one count. The CDR3 DNA is TGTGCCAGCAGCCACCGACAGGGGAGGGAGACCCAGTACTTC. Protein: CASSHRQGRETQYF. The chain joins TRBV14 to TRBJ2-5; TRBD1 aligns across 8 bases. The germline CDR1 and CDR2 sequences are SGHDN and FVKESK. There are 14 residues in the CDR3. V lost 3 bases to trimming and J lost 5 bases; unmatched junction nucleotides: 5.

This clone turned up a few times. The V call is TRBV10-3, the J call TRBJ1-3; 9 nucleotides align to TRBD1. Germline V gives CDR1 ENHRY, CDR2 SYGVKD. This CDR3 spans 15 amino acids. Losses at the gene ends were 6 bases for V and 4 bases for J; bases not matched to a gene: 7. The chain's CDR3 is CAIRNRGLGGNTIYF. The CDR3 DNA reads as TGTGCCATCAGAAACAGGGGGCTGGGGGGAAACACCATATATTTT.

This chain connects TRBV7-2 to TRBJ2-6; TRBD2 might be the D (5 bases). CDR3 length: 16 amino acids. CDR1 is SGHTA and CDR2 is FQGNSA in the germline V gene. Trimming took off 0 bases at V and 4 bases at J, with 10 bases between the two ends. The CDR3 sequence: CASSLAGSGGANVLTF. CDR3 nucleotides: TGTGCCAGCAGCTTAGCGGGATCGGGAGGGGCCAACGTCCTGACTTTC.

The gene calls are TRBV5-1 and TRBJ2-1, with 10 bases that match TRBD2. The J segment lost 8 bases and the V segment lost 7 bases, leaving 15 bases of the junction unmatched. The CDR3 totals 16 residues. The V gene's germline CDR1 is SGHRS and CDR2 YFSETQ. CDR3 protein: CASAERGGQRGHEQFF. The CDR3 region has the DNA TGCGCCAGCGCAGAGCGGGGGGGCCAAAGGGGCCATGAGCAGTTCTTC.

This sequence joins TRBV4-1 and TRBJ2-3, with TRBD2 as a possible D gene (6 bases). CDR1 is MGHRA and CDR2 is YSYEKL in the germline V gene. V was trimmed by 4 bases and J by 2 bases, leaving 16 bases between them. This CDR3 spans 16 amino acids. CDR3 DNA: TGCGCCAGCAGCCCTATTCGGGGGAGAGACACAGATACGCAGTATTTT. Translated: CASSPIRGRDTDTQYF.

This chain uses TRBV6-5 with TRBJ2-5; tentatively, D is TRBD2 (6 bases). The CDR3 consists of 16 residues. Trimming removed 2 bases at V and 9 bases at J, with 22 bases between. Per germline, CDR1 MNHEY and CDR2 SVGAGI. The CDR3 region has the DNA TGTGCCAGCAGTTACGATATCCGGGACTCCACCAGGCCCCAGTACTTC. It yields the protein CASSYDIRDSTRPQYF.

CDR3 loop: CASSQLGIRADPVASGYTF. In nucleotides, the CDR3 is TGCGCCAGCAGCCAACTTGGTATCAGGGCCGACCCAGTGGCCAGTGGCTACACCTTC. The chain combines TRBV4-1 with TRBJ1-2; tentative D call: TRBD1 (5 bases). The germline V and J ends were trimmed by 2 bases and 7 bases, with 29 bases remaining between them. This CDR3 has 19 amino acids. Germline values: CDR1 MGHRA, CDR2 YSYEKL.

This chain connects TRBV5-4 to TRBJ1-1, with D perhaps TRBD1 (5 bases). Trimming took 4 bases from V and 1 from J, leaving 11 bases between them. The CDR3 sequence is 14 residues long. Germline CDR1 and CDR2: SGHNT and YYREEE (reference sequence). The CDR3 DNA sequence: TGTGCCAGCAGCACCCCGACAGAGAACACTGAAGCTTTCTTT. The encoded protein is CASSTPTENTEAFF.

The V gene is TRBV4-1, the J gene TRBJ1-5, with D unresolved. The CDR3 consists of 15 residues. Germline loops: CDR1 MGHRA, CDR2 YSYEKL. Trimming cost V 1 base and J 7 bases, with 14 bases left between them. The CDR3 nucleotides are TGCGCCAGCAGCCAAGCCCCCTTGCAGTCCCAGCCCCAGCATTTT. Its protein is CASSQAPLQSQPQHF.

The chain recombines TRBV27 with TRBJ1-2; 8 bases line up with TRBD1. The CDR3 spans 15 residues. The junction had 12 bases not matched to a gene; V was cut back by 7 bases and J by 5 bases. Germline V gene lookup returns CDR1 MNHEY and CDR2 SMNVEV (reference sequence). Here the CDR3 reads CASMRQGPGGYGYTF. The CDR3 DNA is TGTGCCAGCATGAGACAGGGGCCCGGGGGGTATGGCTACACCTTC.

J is TRBJ1-2 and V is TRBV6-1, with TRBD1 as a possible D gene (5 bases). Looked up from germline, CDR1 is MNHNS and CDR2 is SASEGT. V lost 3 bases and J 4 bases, leaving 12 bases between the germline ends. This CDR3 comprises 14 residues. CDR3 region: CASSEAGTIYGYTF. The CDR3 DNA reads as TGTGCCAGCAGTGAGGCCGGGACTATCTATGGCTACACCTTC.

The J gene is TRBJ2-7, the V gene TRBV24-1; maybe TRBD1 (5 bases). From germline, CDR1 is KGHDR and CDR2 SFDVKD. V dropped 5 bases and J dropped 2 bases, with 12 bases sitting between them. There are 14 residues in the CDR3. The chain's CDR3 is CATSGIGVAYEQYF. The CDR3 coding sequence is TGTGCCACCAGTGGTATAGGGGTGGCCTACGAGCAGTACTTC.

The rearrangement links TRBV19 to TRBJ1-2; 8 bases align to TRBD1. The junction had 8 bases not matched to a gene; V was cut back by 4 bases and J by 4 bases. Germline CDR1 LNHDA, CDR2 SQIVND (reference sequence). This CDR3 has 15 amino acids. CDR3 nucleotides: TGTGCCAGTAGTAAAGACAGGGGTAGGCTCTATGGCTACACCTTC. This codes for CASSKDRGRLYGYTF.

V and J are TRBV6-1 and TRBJ1-5, with unresolved D. V was trimmed by 2 bases and J by 4 bases, leaving 6 bases between them. The CDR3 spans 13 residues. The germline CDR1 and CDR2 sequences are MNHNS and SASEGT. The CDR3, as DNA: TGTGCCAGCAGTGAATTCCAGAATCAGCCCCAGCATTTT. This encodes CASSEFQNQPQHF.

A note on this clone: The sample has other DNA sequences that encode this CDR3 too. The chain is built from TRBV13 and TRBJ1-2; 10 bases match TRBD1. This CDR3 has 14 amino acids. Germline lookup yields CDR1 PRHDT and CDR2 FYEKMQ (reference sequence). With V trimmed by 3 bases and J by 5 bases, 3 bases remained unmatched. CDR3 protein: CASSLGQGFYGYTF. The DNA of the CDR3 is TGTGCCAGCAGCTTGGGACAGGGGTTTTATGGCTACACCTTC.

This clone showed up just once. The chain recombines TRBV6-5 with TRBJ2-1; the D gene is possibly TRBD1 (5 bases). Germline CDR1 and CDR2: MNHEY and SVGAGI. This CDR3 contains 14 residues. The ends were cut back, 6 bases at V and 3 bases at J, with 12 bases in the middle. In DNA form, the CDR3 reads TGTGCCAGCAGCGTGCTGCAGGGCTACAATGAGCAGTTCTTC. Its translation: CASSVLQGYNEQFF.

V and J are TRBV5-5 and TRBJ2-1, with D perhaps TRBD1 (6 bases). V lost 0 bases and J lost 4, with 17 bases in between. The CDR3 is 17 residues long. CDR1 is SGHKS and CDR2 is YYEKEE in the germline V gene (reference sequence). The CDR3 coding sequence is TGTGCCAGCAGCTTGGCCCAGGGGCCCTTCGCGTACAATGAGCAGTTCTTC. The encoded protein is CASSLAQGPFAYNEQFF.

The genes are TRBV6-1 and TRBJ1-2; 11 positions match TRBD1. Germline V CDR1 and CDR2: MNHNS, SASEGT. V trimming: 3 bases; J trimming: 8 bases; junction bases outside the gene matches: 2. CDR3 length: 13 amino acids. CDR3 nucleotide sequence: TGTGCCAGCAGTGAGGACAGGGGGCCGGGCTACACCTTC. Translation: CASSEDRGPGYTF.

This clone was found once. The chain employs TRBV24-1 and TRBJ1-1, with D unresolved. The CDR3 sequence is 15 residues long. Trimming stripped 12 bases from V and 1 base from J, with 20 bases between. The germline gives CDR1 KGHDR, CDR2 SFDVKD. CDR3 DNA sequence: TGTGCCTCCGCTCGGGGTCCCCCTGCGAACACTGAAGCTTTCTTT. Encoded protein: CASARGPPANTEAFF.

This clone was counted at least ten times. This rearrangement joins TRBV9 to TRBJ2-1, with TRBD2 identical over 9 bases. V trimming: 0 bases; J trimming: 4 bases; junction bases outside the gene matches: 5. This CDR3 comprises 16 residues. Germline V gives CDR1 SGDLS, CDR2 YYNGEE. The CDR3 here is CASSVVRTSAYNEQFF. The DNA of the CDR3 is TGTGCCAGCAGCGTAGTCAGGACTAGCGCTTACAATGAGCAGTTCTTC. Variable domain in full (rest from reference TRBV9 and TRBJ2-1): DSGVTQTPKHLITATGQRVTLRCSPRSGDLSVYWYQQSLDQGLQFLIQYYNGEERAKGNILERFSAQQFPDLHSELNLSSLELGDSALYFCASSVVRTSAYNEQFFGPGTRLTVL.

This chain joins TRBV19 and TRBJ2-2, with D possibly TRBD2 on 5 matching bases. The CDR3 covers 13 residues. V lost 5 bases, J lost 1 base, and 5 bases lay in between. Germline V gives CDR1 LNHDA, CDR2 SQIVND (reference sequence). CDR3 sequence: CASSGRNTGELFF. DNA of the CDR3: TGTGCCAGTAGTGGGAGGAACACCGGGGAGCTGTTTTTT. Using reference TRBV19 and TRBJ2-2 for the parts outside the CDR3, the full variable domain is DGGITQSPKYLFRKEGQNVTLSCEQNLNHDAMYWYRQDPGQGLRLIYYSQIVNDFQKGDIAEGYSVSREKKESFPLTVTSAQKNPTAFYLCASSGRNTGELFFGEGSRLTVL.

The gene calls are TRBV18 and TRBJ2-2, with D possibly being TRBD1 (5 bases). V lost 0 bases to trimming and J lost 2 bases, with 10 bases between them. The CDR3 runs 16 residues. Germline V gene lookup returns CDR1 KGHSH and CDR2 LQKENI. CDR3 in DNA: TGTGCCAGCTCACCACCCGTGGGGCGAAACACCGGGGAGCTGTTTTTT. It yields the protein CASSPPVGRNTGELFF.

This clone was picked up one time. The CDR3: CASSRGLAGTYNEQFF. The CDR3 nucleotides are TGTGCCAGCAGCCGCGGGCTAGCGGGTACCTACAATGAGCAGTTCTTC. The chain is built from TRBV3-1 (or the pseudogene TRBV3-2) and TRBJ2-1; TRBD2 agrees at 8 bases. The CDR3 runs to 16 residues. The germline gives CDR1 LGHDT, CDR2 YNNKEL (reference sequence). Losses at the gene ends were 4 bases for V and 2 bases for J; bases not matched to a gene: 7.

CDR3 bases: TGTGCTATACTAACAGGGGGCCTACATCCCGGCTATGGCTACACCTTC. Translation gives CAILTGGLHPGYGYTF. The chain links TRBV7-9 to TRBJ1-2; 9 positions match TRBD1. CDR3 length: 16 residues. CDR1 is SEHNR and CDR2 is FQNEAQ in the germline V gene (reference sequence). Complete variable domain (other parts from reference TRBV7-9 and TRBJ1-2): DTGVSQNPRHKITKRGQNVTFRCDPISEHNRLYWYRQTLGQGPEFLTYFQNEAQLEKSRLLSDRFSAERPKGSFSTLEIQRTEQGDSAMYLCAILTGGLHPGYGYTFGSGTRLTVV.